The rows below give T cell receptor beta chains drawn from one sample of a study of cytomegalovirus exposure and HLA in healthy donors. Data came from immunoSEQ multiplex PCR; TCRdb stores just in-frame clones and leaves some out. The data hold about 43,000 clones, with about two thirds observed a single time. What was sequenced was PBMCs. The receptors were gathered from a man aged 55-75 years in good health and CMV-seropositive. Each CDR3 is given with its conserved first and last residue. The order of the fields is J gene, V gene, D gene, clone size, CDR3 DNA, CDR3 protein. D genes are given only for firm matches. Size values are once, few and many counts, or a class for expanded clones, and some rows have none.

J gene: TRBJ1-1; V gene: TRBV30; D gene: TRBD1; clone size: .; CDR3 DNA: TGTGCCTGGACCTTGACAGGGATGGGGTCGGCTTTCTTT; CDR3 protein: CAWTLTGMGSAFF
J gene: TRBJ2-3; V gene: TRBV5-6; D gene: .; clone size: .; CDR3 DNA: TGTGCCAGCAGCCTGGGAGGGGGCGCGACAGATACGCAGTATTTT; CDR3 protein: CASSLGGGATDTQYF
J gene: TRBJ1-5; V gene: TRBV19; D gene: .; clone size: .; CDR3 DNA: TGTGCCAGTAGTGATAGACCCGACTCACATCAGCCCCAGCATTTT; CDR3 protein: CASSDRPDSHQPQHF
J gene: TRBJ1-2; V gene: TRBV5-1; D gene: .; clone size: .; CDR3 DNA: TGCGCCAGCAGCTTGGACCCCCAGGAGGCCTACGTCTATGGCTACACCTTC; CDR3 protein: CASSLDPQEAYVYGYTF
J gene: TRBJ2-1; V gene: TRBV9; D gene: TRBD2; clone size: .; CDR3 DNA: TGTGCCAGCAGCGTAGTCACTAGCGGGGCCTACAATGAGCAGTTCTTC; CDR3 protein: CASSVVTSGAYNEQFF
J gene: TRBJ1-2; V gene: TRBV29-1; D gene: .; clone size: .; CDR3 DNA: TGCAGCGTCATCCCCTTACAGGGCCAAGCTAACTATGGCTACACCTTC; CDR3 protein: CSVIPLQGQANYGYTF
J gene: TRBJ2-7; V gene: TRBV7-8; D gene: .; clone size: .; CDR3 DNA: TGTGCCAGCAGCTTAGAAGCTAGCGACTACGAGCAGTACTTC; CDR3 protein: CASSLEASDYEQYF
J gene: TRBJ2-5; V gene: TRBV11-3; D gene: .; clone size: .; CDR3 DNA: TGTGCCAGCAGCTTAGATCTGGAGGGGACCCAGTACTTC; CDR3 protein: CASSLDLEGTQYF
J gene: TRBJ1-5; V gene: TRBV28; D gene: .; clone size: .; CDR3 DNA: TGTGCCAGCAGTTTTGGTGCTCTAGGTGATCAGCCCCAGCATTTT; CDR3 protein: CASSFGALGDQPQHF
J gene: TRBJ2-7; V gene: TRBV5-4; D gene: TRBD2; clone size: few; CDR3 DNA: TGTGCCAGCAGCTCCACTAGGACTAGCGGGAGTTACGAGCAGTACTTC; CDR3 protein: CASSSTRTSGSYEQYF
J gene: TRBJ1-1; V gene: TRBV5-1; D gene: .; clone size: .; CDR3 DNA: TGCGCCAGCAGCTTGGGGGTGGGGAGGAACACTGAAGCTTTCTTT; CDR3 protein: CASSLGVGRNTEAFF
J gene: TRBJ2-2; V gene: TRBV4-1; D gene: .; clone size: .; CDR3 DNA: TGCGCCAGCAGCCCTAAGAACACCGGGGAGCTGTTTTTT; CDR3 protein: CASSPKNTGELFF
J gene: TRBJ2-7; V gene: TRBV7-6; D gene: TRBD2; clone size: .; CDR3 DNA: TGTGCCAGCAGCAACCCCGGGACTAGCGCGATACTGGGGGAGCAGTACTTC; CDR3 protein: CASSNPGTSAILGEQYF
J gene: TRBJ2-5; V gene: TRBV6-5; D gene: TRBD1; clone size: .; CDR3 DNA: TGTGCCAGCAGTGAACAGGGGGAGACCCAGTACTTC; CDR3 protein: CASSEQGETQYF
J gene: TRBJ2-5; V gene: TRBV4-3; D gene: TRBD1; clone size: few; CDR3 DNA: TGCGCCAGCAGCCTCGGGACAGGGGGCTTGGAGACCCAGTACTTC; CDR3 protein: CASSLGTGGLETQYF
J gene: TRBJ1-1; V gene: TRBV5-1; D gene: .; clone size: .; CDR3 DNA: TGCGCCAGCAGCTCTCCAGGGAACACTGAAGCTTTCTTT; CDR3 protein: CASSSPGNTEAFF
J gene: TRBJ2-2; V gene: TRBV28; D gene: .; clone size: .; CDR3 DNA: TGTGCCAGCAGTTTTTCGGCGGGGAACACCGGGGAGCTGTTTTTT; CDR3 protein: CASSFSAGNTGELFF
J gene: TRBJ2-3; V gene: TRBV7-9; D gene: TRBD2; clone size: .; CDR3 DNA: TGTGCCAGCAGCTTCTCAGCGGGGCCCACAGATACGCAGTATTTT; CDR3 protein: CASSFSAGPTDTQYF
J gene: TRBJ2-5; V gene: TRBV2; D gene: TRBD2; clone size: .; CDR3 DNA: TGTGCCAGCAGAAAGAGGACTAGCGGGAGTCACACCCAAGAGACCCAGTACTTC; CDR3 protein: CASRKRTSGSHTQETQYF
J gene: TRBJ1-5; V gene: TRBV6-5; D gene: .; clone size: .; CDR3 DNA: TGTGCCAGCAGTTACTCCCTGGGCAGCCAGCCCCAGCATTTT; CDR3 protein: CASSYSLGSQPQHF
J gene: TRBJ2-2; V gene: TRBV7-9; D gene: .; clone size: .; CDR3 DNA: TGTGCCAGCAGCTTAGAAAAACAACGGAACACCGGGGAGCTGTTTTTT; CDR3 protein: CASSLEKQRNTGELFF
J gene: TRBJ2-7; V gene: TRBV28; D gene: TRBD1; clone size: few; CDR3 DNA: TGTGCCAGCAGTTGGACAGGGGTAGACTACGAGCAGTACTTC; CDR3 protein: CASSWTGVDYEQYF
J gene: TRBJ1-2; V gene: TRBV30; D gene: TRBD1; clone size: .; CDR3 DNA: TGTGCCTGGAGTGGGCCCGGGACAGGGTACGGCTACACCTTC; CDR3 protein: CAWSGPGTGYGYTF
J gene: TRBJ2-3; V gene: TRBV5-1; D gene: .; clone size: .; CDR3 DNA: TGCGCCAGCAGCTTGGGTCAGATGAACCATGATACGCAGTATTTT; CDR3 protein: CASSLGQMNHDTQYF
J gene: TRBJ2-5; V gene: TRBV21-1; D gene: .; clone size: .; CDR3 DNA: TGTGCCAGCAGCCCTGGACAAGAACAAGAGACCCAGTACTTC; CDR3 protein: CASSPGQEQETQYF
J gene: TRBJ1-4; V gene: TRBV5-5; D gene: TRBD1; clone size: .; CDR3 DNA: TGTGCCAGCAGCCAGGAAACAGGGGCGCGGGGTGAAAAACTGTTTTTT; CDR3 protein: CASSQETGARGEKLFF
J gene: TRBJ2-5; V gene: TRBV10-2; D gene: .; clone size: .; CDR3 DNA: TGCGCCAGCGAATCGGGGGAGACCCAGTACTTC; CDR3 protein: CASESGETQYF
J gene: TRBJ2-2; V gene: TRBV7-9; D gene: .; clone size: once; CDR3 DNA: TGTGCCAGCAGTTACCCGGGACTCTATCAAACCGGGGAGCTGTTTTTT; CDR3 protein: CASSYPGLYQTGELFF
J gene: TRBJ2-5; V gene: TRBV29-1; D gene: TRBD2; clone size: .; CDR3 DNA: TGCAGCGTCGCCCCGGGACTAGCGGGAGTTGAGACCCAGTACTTC; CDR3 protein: CSVAPGLAGVETQYF
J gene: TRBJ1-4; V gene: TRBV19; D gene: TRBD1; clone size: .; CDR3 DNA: TGTGCCAGTAGTATTACAGGGGGCACTAATGAAAAACTGTTTTTT; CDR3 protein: CASSITGGTNEKLFF
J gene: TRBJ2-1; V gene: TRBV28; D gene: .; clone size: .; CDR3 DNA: TGTGCCAGCACCCGGGAGCTCCACAATGAGCAGTTCTTC; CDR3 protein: CASTRELHNEQFF
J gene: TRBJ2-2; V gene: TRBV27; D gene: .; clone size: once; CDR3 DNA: TGTGCCAGCAGCCCGGAGCTCACCGGGGAGCTGTTTTTT; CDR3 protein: CASSPELTGELFF
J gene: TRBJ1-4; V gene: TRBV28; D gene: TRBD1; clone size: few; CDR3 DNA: TGTGCCAGCAGCAAAACAGGGGACGAGGAAAAACTGTTTTTT; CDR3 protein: CASSKTGDEEKLFF
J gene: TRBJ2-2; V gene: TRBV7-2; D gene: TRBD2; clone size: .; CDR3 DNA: TGTGCCAGCAGCCTGACTGCGAGCGGGAGGGTTGGCGGGGAGCTGTTTTTT; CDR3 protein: CASSLTASGRVGGELFF
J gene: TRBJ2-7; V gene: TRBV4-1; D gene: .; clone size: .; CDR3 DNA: TGCGCCAGCAGCCAAGGAGGATTTAGCTCCTACGAGCAGTACTTC; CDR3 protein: CASSQGGFSSYEQYF